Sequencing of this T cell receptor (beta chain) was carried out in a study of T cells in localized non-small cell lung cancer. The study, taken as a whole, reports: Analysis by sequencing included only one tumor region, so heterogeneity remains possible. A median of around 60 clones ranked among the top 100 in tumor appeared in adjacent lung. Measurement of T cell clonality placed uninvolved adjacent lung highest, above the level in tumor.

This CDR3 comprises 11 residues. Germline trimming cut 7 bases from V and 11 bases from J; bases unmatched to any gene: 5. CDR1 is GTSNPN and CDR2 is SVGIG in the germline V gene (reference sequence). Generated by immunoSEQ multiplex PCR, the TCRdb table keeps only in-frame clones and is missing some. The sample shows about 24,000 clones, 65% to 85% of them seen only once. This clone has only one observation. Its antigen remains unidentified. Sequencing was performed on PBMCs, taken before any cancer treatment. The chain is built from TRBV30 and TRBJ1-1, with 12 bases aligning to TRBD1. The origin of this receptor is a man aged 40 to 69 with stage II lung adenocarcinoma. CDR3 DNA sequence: TGTGCCTACGGGACAGGGGGCAAGGCTTTCTTT. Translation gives CAYGTGGKAFF.